The rows below give T cell receptor beta chains drawn from one sample of a study of T cell responses to AZD1222 COVID-19 vaccine. The protocol was immunoSEQ multiplex PCR, while the TCRdb copy is restricted to in-frame clones and leaves out a portion. Of under 200,000 clones listed, 88% are singletons. The sample consisted of peripheral blood, taken 28 days after the second AZD1222 dose. The receptors were gathered from an adult who received the AZD1222 COVID-19 vaccine. Both conserved end residues are part of each CDR3. The D gene is left open where the match is weak. Clone size is given for some rows only: seen once, a few or many times, or a class if the clone is expanded.

v_call	clone_size	d_call	j_call	cdr3_nt	cdr3_aa
TRBV9	NA	NA	TRBJ1-1	TGTGCCAGCAGCGTAGGGCTTCACACTGAAGCTTTCTTT	CASSVGLHTEAFF
TRBV28	NA	NA	TRBJ2-4	TGTGCCAGCATTGCAGGGGAGGGGGCCAAAAACATTCAGTACTTC	CASIAGEGAKNIQYF
TRBV28	NA	NA	TRBJ1-1	TGTGCCAGCAGTTTGGGGGGTGGGACTGAAGCTTTCTTT	CASSLGGGTEAFF
TRBV12-3/TRBV12-4	once	NA	TRBJ1-4	TGTGCCAGCAGCATCGGACCCCTTGAAAAACTGTTTTTT	CASSIGPLEKLFF
TRBV11-2	NA	NA	TRBJ2-7	TGTGCCAGCAGCACGGAGGCAGGGAAGTCCTACGAGCAGTACTTC	CASSTEAGKSYEQYF
TRBV6-2/TRBV6-3	NA	NA	TRBJ1-2	TGTGCCAGCAGTTACACGGGGTCACCTGGACCCCTCTATGGCTACACCTTC	CASSYTGSPGPLYGYTF
TRBV30	NA	TRBD2	TRBJ2-3	TGTGCTCGGAAGGGGACTACCGGCACAGATACGCAGTATTTT	CARKGTTGTDTQYF
TRBV7-7	NA	NA	TRBJ2-5	TGTGCTAGCAGCTTACGCTGGGACTCCCAAGAGACCCAGTACTTC	CASSLRWDSQETQYF
TRBV3-1/TRBV3-2	NA	NA	TRBJ2-3	TGTGCCAGCGGCTCCGCCGGTACGCAGTATTTT	CASGSAGTQYF
TRBV9	once	NA	TRBJ2-2	TGTGCCAGCAGCGTAGGGCCCCGCACCGGGGAGCTGTTTTTT	CASSVGPRTGELFF
TRBV10-3	NA	TRBD2	TRBJ2-3	TGTGCCATCAGTGCGCGGGAGGGAACAGATACGCAGTATTTT	CAISAREGTDTQYF
TRBV7-7	NA	NA	TRBJ2-5	TGTGCTAGCAGCCCCCGTCCCCAAGAGACCCAGTACTTC	CASSPRPQETQYF
TRBV30	NA	NA	TRBJ2-7	TGTGCCTGGAACGCAGGGGGGTACGAGCAGTACTTC	CAWNAGGYEQYF
TRBV18	NA	NA	TRBJ2-3	TGTGCCAGCTCACCACCGTTCGGGAGACCAACTAGCACAGATACGCAGTATTTT	CASSPPFGRPTSTDTQYF
TRBV7-9	NA	TRBD2	TRBJ2-3	TGTGCCAGCAGCTTAGGGGCGGGAGGCGGAACAGATACGCAGTATTTT	CASSLGAGGGTDTQYF
TRBV19	few	NA	TRBJ1-5	TGTGCCAGTAGTAGCCCTTCACAAAATCAGCCCCAGCATTTT	CASSSPSQNQPQHF
TRBV19	once	NA	TRBJ1-2	TGTGCCAGTAGTAAGGGATGGGGGGCAGACTATGGCTACACCTTC	CASSKGWGADYGYTF
TRBV7-2	NA	NA	TRBJ2-5	TGTGCCAGCAGCCAACGTAGCGGCGAGGCGACCCAGTACTTC	CASSQRSGEATQYF
TRBV9	NA	NA	TRBJ1-5	TGTGCCAGCAGCGCGGCAGTGAATCAGCCCCAGCATTTT	CASSAAVNQPQHF